These 25 T cell receptor beta chains originate from one sample sequenced in a study of T-cell memory formation after mild COVID-19. TCRdb re-called the 5' RACE reads through MiXCR, storing one row per CDR3 protein. Of 250,000 to 300,000 distinct CDR3 sequences listed, under 20% are singletons. Sequenced sample: PBMCs or a T cell subset sorted from them (not recorded which). All receptors derive from a man between 18 and 29 years old who had mild COVID-19 (a few samples of this study predate the infection). Cell type and time point are not known.

This chain connects TRBV24-1 to TRBJ2-1, with 7 positions matching TRBD1. J was trimmed by 10 bases and V by 2 bases; bases with no gene match: 7. CDR1 is KGHDR and CDR2 is SFDVKD in the germline V gene. The CDR3 extends over 14 amino acids. The CDR3 DNA sequence: TGTGCCACCAGTGATTCGACAGGGTCTGGGGAGCAGTTCTTC. This translates into CATSDSTGSGEQFF.

V usage is TRBV5-1 and J usage is TRBJ1-4; the D is unclear. The CDR3 covers 16 residues. CDR1 and CDR2 from the germline V gene are SGHRS and YFSETQ. V lost 1 base to trimming and J lost 3 bases, with 13 bases between them. CDR3 protein: CASSLQPGPSNEKLFF. CDR3 in DNA: TGCGCCAGCAGCTTGCAGCCAGGACCCTCTAATGAAAAACTGTTTTTT. The full variable domain, in which reference TRBV5-1 and TRBJ1-4 provide the parts outside the CDR3, is KAGVTQTPRYLIKTRGQQVTLSCSPISGHRSVSWYQQTPGQGLQFLFEYFSETQRNKGNFPGRFSGRQFSNSRSEMNVSTLELGDSALYLCASSLQPGPSNEKLFFGSGTQLSVL.

The gene calls are TRBV2 and TRBJ2-2, with no clear D. Germline CDR1 is SNHLY and CDR2 is FYNNEI. V lost 3 bases, J lost 3 bases, and 2 bases lay in between. The CDR3 length is 12 residues. The CDR3 nucleotides are TGTGCCAGCAGTGACGACACCGGGGAGCTGTTTTTT. Its protein is CASSDDTGELFF.

Many counts were recorded for this clonotype. The chain is built from TRBV5-1 and TRBJ2-3, with D possibly matching TRBD1 (6 bases). CDR3 length: 18 amino acids. The germline V gene encodes CDR1 SGHRS and CDR2 YFSETQ. Trimming removed 0 bases from V and 4 bases from J, with 21 bases in between. CDR3 region: CASSLALRTVSTPDTQYF. Here the CDR3 DNA reads TGCGCCAGCAGCTTGGCCCTACGGACAGTCTCCACCCCAGATACGCAGTATTTT.

This clonotype was counted only a few times. The chain employs TRBV6-2 or TRBV6-3 and TRBJ2-7; D is perhaps TRBD1 (5 bases). Between the trimmed V and J ends, which lost 5 bases and 2 bases, there was a span of 7 bases. The germline V gene has CDR1 MNHEY and CDR2 SVGEGT. This CDR3 is 12 amino acids long. The CDR3 region is CASSKDTYEQYV. The CDR3 DNA reads as TGTGCCAGCAGTAAGGACACCTACGAGCAGTACGTC.

This clonotype was found many times. This sequence joins TRBV6-5 and TRBJ1-1; D might be TRBD1 (6 bases). V was cut by 7 bases and J by 10 bases, with 19 bases left in between. The CDR3 consists of 13 residues. From germline, CDR1 is MNHEY and CDR2 SVGAGI. The CDR3: CASNYRVGARAFF. The CDR3 DNA reads as TGTGCCAGCAACTACAGGGTAGGCGCCCGAGCTTTCTTT.

This clonotype showed up just a few times. The rearrangement joins TRBV15 to TRBJ2-7; 7 bases fit TRBD2. CDR1 and CDR2 from the germline V gene are LNHNV and YYDKDF (reference sequence). The CDR3 has 13 residues. V lost 5 bases, J lost 6 bases, and 7 bases stayed unmatched. The CDR3 DNA follows: TGTGCCACCAGCCGGAGACTAGCTGGCGAGCAGTACTTC. Protein sequence: CATSRRLAGEQYF. The entire variable domain, with the rest obtained from reference TRBV15 and TRBJ2-7, is as follows: DAMVIQNPRYQVTQFGKPVTLSCSQTLNHNVMYWYQQKSSQAPKLLFHYYDKDFNNEADTPDNFQSRRPNTSFCFLDIRSPGLGDTAMYLCATSRRLAGEQYFGPGTRLTVT.

The sample holds a few counts of this clonotype. The rearrangement uses TRBV7-9 and TRBJ1-1; D uncertain. The V gene's germline CDR1 is SEHNR and CDR2 FQNEAQ (reference sequence). Trimming left V 5 bases short and J 0 bases short, with 10 bases between. The CDR3 consists of 14 residues. The CDR3 coding sequence is TGTGCCAGCAGCGAACCTGGGGTGAACACTGAAGCTTTCTTT. Residues: CASSEPGVNTEAFF. The full variable domain, rest sourced from reference TRBV7-9 and TRBJ1-1, is DTGVSQNPRHKITKRGQNVTFRCDPISEHNRLYWYRQTLGQGPEFLTYFQNEAQLEKSRLLSDRFSAERPKGSFSTLEIQRTEQGDSAMYLCASSEPGVNTEAFFGQGTRLTVV.

V is TRBV19 and J is TRBJ1-2; 9 bases agree with TRBD1. J gave up 7 bases and V 3 bases, and 15 bases lay outside the gene matches. Per the germline V gene, CDR1 is LNHDA and CDR2 is SQIVND (reference sequence). The CDR3 covers 17 residues. CDR3 coding DNA: TGTGCCAGTAGTATGATCGGGACAGGGCTTCAAGTCGGTGGCTACACCTTC. As protein: CASSMIGTGLQVGGYTF.

The chain combines TRBV7-7 with TRBJ2-5; D remains ambiguous. This CDR3 is built from 13 residues. Per the germline V gene, CDR1 is SSHAT and CDR2 is FNYEAQ (reference sequence). The V end was cut by 6 bases, the J end by 4 bases, with 12 bases between. CDR3 DNA sequence: TGTGCCAGCAGTCCAAACCCGGGAGAGACCCAGTACTTC. It specifies CASSPNPGETQYF.

This clonotype has just a few counts. This chain joins TRBV7-2 and TRBJ2-2; D is possibly TRBD1 or TRBD2 (7 bases each). V was clipped by 4 bases and J by 6 bases, with 21 bases between them. The CDR3 contains 17 residues. CDR1 and CDR2 from the germline V gene are SGHTA and FQGNSA. The DNA of the CDR3 is TGTGCCAGCAGCTCCCTCAGGGGGGGGGTGTGGCCCGGGGAGCTGTTTTTT. Translation: CASSSLRGGVWPGELFF.

Many counts were recorded for this clonotype. CDR3 nucleotide sequence: TGCAGTGCTAGGGGACTAGCGGGCACGCAGTATTTT. Translation gives CSARGLAGTQYF. The genes are TRBV20-1 and TRBJ2-3; 12 bases fit TRBD2. Germline CDR1 is DFQATT and CDR2 is SNEGSKA (reference sequence). The CDR3 is made up of 12 amino acids. Trimming cost V 3 bases and J 9 bases; bases outside gene matches: 1.

This clonotype occurred a few times. The V call is TRBV7-2, the J call TRBJ1-1, with D unclear. The CDR3 has 14 residues. CDR1 is SGHTA, CDR2 FQGNSA, per germline. Trimming removed 5 bases at V and 5 bases at J, with 15 bases between. The CDR3: CASSPSGRWTEAFF. The CDR3 nucleotides are TGTGCCAGCAGCCCATCAGGTCGGTGGACTGAAGCTTTCTTT.

V gene TRBV7-2 combines with J gene TRBJ2-2; a weak D match, TRBD1 (5 bases). The CDR3 runs 16 residues. V dropped 5 bases and J dropped 1 base, with 14 bases sitting between them. Germline CDR1 and CDR2: SGHTA and FQGNSA. The CDR3 here is CASSPRSRVNTGELFF. The DNA of the CDR3 is TGTGCCAGCAGCCCTCGGTCCAGGGTGAACACCGGGGAGCTGTTTTTT.

This clonotype came up once. The chain has TRBV5-5 and TRBJ2-7; TRBD2 might be the D (5 bases). The CDR3 is 16 residues long. The germline gives CDR1 SGHKS, CDR2 YYEKEE (reference sequence). The ends were cut back, 0 bases at V and 1 base at J, with 14 bases in the middle. DNA for the CDR3: TGTGCCAGCAGCTTGGAGGGCGCCCGAGGGTCCTACGAGCAGTACGTC. Translating it yields CASSLEGARGSYEQYV.

This clonotype was recorded many times. V is TRBV18 and J is TRBJ2-5; D call uncertain. This CDR3 comprises 13 residues. Germline CDR1 and CDR2: KGHSH and LQKENI. Trimming cost V 0 bases and J 2 bases, with 4 bases left between them. The CDR3 DNA reads TGTGCCAGCTCACCACCAGGACAAGAGACCCAGTACTTC. It translates to CASSPPGQETQYF. The entire variable domain, with the rest obtained from reference TRBV18 and TRBJ2-5, is as follows: NAGVMQNPRHLVRRRGQEARLRCSPMKGHSHVYWYRQLPEEGLKFMVYLQKENIIDESGMPKERFSAEFPKEGPSILRIQQVVRGDSAAYFCASSPPGQETQYFGPGTRLLVL.

The sample holds a few counts of this clonotype. The chain couples TRBV5-1 to TRBJ2-5; a weak D match, TRBD1 (6 bases). This CDR3 is built from 13 residues. V was pared by 2 bases and J by 3 bases, with 8 bases between. Germline V gene lookup returns CDR1 SGHRS and CDR2 YFSETQ. The CDR3 reads CASSLYREETQYF. CDR3 nucleotides: TGCGCCAGCAGCTTATACAGGGAAGAGACCCAGTACTTC.

This clonotype was counted between two and nine times. The chain couples TRBV4-1 to TRBJ1-1; TRBD1 is a possible D gene (6 bases). The CDR3 runs 13 residues. The V gene lost 3 bases and the J gene lost 6 bases, with 11 bases spanning the gap. From germline, CDR1 is MGHRA and CDR2 YSYEKL. This CDR3 reads CASSHQGLAEAFF. CDR3 nucleotides: TGCGCCAGCAGCCATCAGGGGCTCGCTGAAGCTTTCTTT.

There are a few counts of this clonotype. This chain links TRBV20-1 with TRBJ2-3; D remains unclear. The CDR3 is 13 residues long. CDR1 is DFQATT and CDR2 is SNEGSKA in the germline V gene (reference sequence). V was cut by 6 bases and J by 1 base, with 11 bases left in between. This CDR3 reads CSATGFRTDTQYF. CDR3 DNA: TGCAGTGCAACCGGGTTCCGCACAGATACGCAGTATTTT.

This clonotype was found a few times. For the CDR3, the DNA is TGTGCCAGCAGTTTGCAGCCGGAGAACACTGAAGCTTTCTTT. This gives the protein CASSLQPENTEAFF. V gene TRBV27 combines with J gene TRBJ1-1; D gene ambiguous. V was trimmed by 3 bases and J by 1 base, leaving 9 bases between them. The CDR3 has 14 residues. The germline CDR1 and CDR2 sequences are MNHEY and SMNVEV (reference sequence).

The chain employs TRBV27 and TRBJ1-6; TRBD1 might be the D (5 bases). This CDR3 has 15 amino acids. V lost 8 bases and J 8 bases, leaving 19 bases between the germline ends. CDR1 is MNHEY, CDR2 SMNVEV, per germline (reference sequence). The CDR3 DNA reads as TGTGCCAGCTGCTATCAGGGCCCCCGGGATTCACCCCTCCACTTT. It specifies CASCYQGPRDSPLHF.

The chain joins TRBV7-2 to TRBJ1-5; D is ambiguous. V was clipped by 0 bases and J by 7 bases, with 7 bases between them. This CDR3 contains 13 residues. The V gene's germline CDR1 is SGHTA and CDR2 FQGNSA. The chain's CDR3 is CASSLAPLQPQHF. The CDR3 DNA reads as TGTGCCAGCAGCTTAGCGCCCCTGCAGCCCCAGCATTTT.

V is TRBV15 and J is TRBJ2-1; 9 bases line up with TRBD1. The ends lost 3 bases at V and 5 bases at J; junction bases unmatched: 5. Per the germline V gene, CDR1 is LNHNV and CDR2 is YYDKDF (reference sequence). The CDR3 sequence is 15 residues long. DNA for the CDR3: TGTGCCACCAGCAGGGACAGGGGTTGGGACAATGAGCAGTTCTTC. Residues: CATSRDRGWDNEQFF.

V gene TRBV11-2 combines with J gene TRBJ2-5; tentatively, D is TRBD1 or TRBD2 (7 bases each). V was cut by 5 bases and J by 4 bases, with 17 bases left in between. There are 15 residues in the CDR3. Germline V gene data show CDR1 as SGHAT and CDR2 as FQNNGV. The CDR3 spells CASSQGGEGVETQYF. The DNA for the CDR3 is TGTGCCAGCAGCCAGGGGGGGGAAGGTGTAGAGACCCAGTACTTC.

The CDR3 loop reads CSALQGNQPQHF. CDR3 DNA: TGCAGTGCTCTACAGGGGAATCAGCCCCAGCATTTT. This chain uses TRBV20-1 with TRBJ1-5; TRBD1 aligns across 7 bases. This CDR3 has 12 residues. Germline CDR1 DFQATT, CDR2 SNEGSKA (reference sequence). With V trimmed by 5 bases and J by 4 bases, 2 bases remained unmatched.